A selection of T cell receptor beta chains follows, all from one sample in a study of T cell responses to AZD1222 COVID-19 vaccine. Generated by immunoSEQ multiplex PCR, the TCRdb table keeps only in-frame clones and is missing some. The repertoire includes 95,000 to 150,000 clones, around 89% of them detected once, and 4.5% to 5% sits in the top ten. This specimen was peripheral blood, taken on day 0 of AZD1222 vaccination. Every receptor here comes from an adult in good health. Both conserved end residues are part of each CDR3.

v_call	j_call	cdr3_aa
TRBV18	TRBJ2-7	CASSLQTGSYEQYF
TRBV6-5	TRBJ1-5	CASSYGAGGEFAQHF
TRBV7-8	TRBJ1-5	CASSVQGTVTSNSNQPQHF
TRBV10-2	TRBJ2-5	CASRQGQGETQYF
TRBV7-6	TRBJ2-7	CASSLTDSTYEQYF
TRBV27	TRBJ1-5	CASSLSASNQPQHF
TRBV6-1	TRBJ1-1	CASREDRATEAFF
TRBV7-9	TRBJ1-2	CASSLAGLNYGYTF
TRBV6-5	TRBJ1-1	CASSYRGSGTEAFF
TRBV18	TRBJ2-2	CASSPEAGGGTGELFF
TRBV6-5	TRBJ1-3	CASRPPAGNTIYF
TRBV7-9	TRBJ1-4	CASSLLEGREKLFF
TRBV5-1	TRBJ1-4	CASSLKPATNEKLFF
TRBV7-9	TRBJ2-2	CASSLSALGIGTGELFF
TRBV19	TRBJ1-5	CASTGQGNQPQHF
TRBV6-5	TRBJ2-1	CASSYFSGGYNEQFF
TRBV5-6	TRBJ1-1	CASSFRTEAFF
TRBV9	TRBJ1-2	CASSVATGPNYGYTF
TRBV24-1	TRBJ2-1	CATSASGSYNEQFF
TRBV19	TRBJ1-5	CASSTGTPGGRNQPQHF
TRBV20-1	TRBJ1-2	CSASSPGDYGYTF
TRBV5-4	TRBJ2-7	CASSVGTGNSNEQYF
TRBV9	TRBJ1-1	CASSVQSLNTEAFF
TRBV7-9	TRBJ2-1	CASSLARDIRSSYNEQFF
TRBV4-1	TRBJ1-4	CASSQRTNEKLFF
TRBV19	TRBJ1-1	CASAPGEAGRNTEAFF
TRBV18	TRBJ1-1	CASSGNANTEAFF
TRBV5-1	TRBJ1-1	CASTIDRANTEAFF
TRBV6-5	TRBJ1-5	CASSKGTGEQPQHF
TRBV5-6	TRBJ1-4	CASSWRGGGNEKLFF
TRBV5-6	TRBJ2-1	CASSLTSPFEQFF
TRBV4-3	TRBJ1-4	CASSPGGGVEKLFF
TRBV6-5	TRBJ1-2	CASSYDSSVPGYTF
TRBV6-5	TRBJ2-2	CASRLAGGTGELFF
TRBV4-3	TRBJ1-4	CASSQDLYGGEKLFF
TRBV2	TRBJ1-1	CASTPDRGVTEAFF
TRBV4-3	TRBJ1-2	CASSREVGTNYGYTF
TRBV28	TRBJ1-4	CASSLPTQGGKLFF
TRBV2	TRBJ2-3	CASSERGSTPDTQYF